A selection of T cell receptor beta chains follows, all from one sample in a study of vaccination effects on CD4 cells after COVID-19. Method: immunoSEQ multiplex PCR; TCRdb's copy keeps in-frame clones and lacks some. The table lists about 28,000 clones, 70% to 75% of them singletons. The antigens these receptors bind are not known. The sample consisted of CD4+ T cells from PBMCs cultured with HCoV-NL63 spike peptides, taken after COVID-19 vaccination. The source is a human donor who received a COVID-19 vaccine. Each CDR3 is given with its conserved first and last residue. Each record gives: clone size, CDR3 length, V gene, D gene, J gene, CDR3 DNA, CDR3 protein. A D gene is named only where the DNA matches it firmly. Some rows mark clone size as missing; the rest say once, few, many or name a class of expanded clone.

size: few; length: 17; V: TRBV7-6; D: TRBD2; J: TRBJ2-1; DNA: TGTGCCAGCAGCTTAATGGCTAGCGGGGGGGAATACAATGAGCAGTTCTTC; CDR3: CASSLMASGGEYNEQFF
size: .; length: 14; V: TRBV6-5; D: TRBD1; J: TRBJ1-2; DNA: TGTGCCAGCTCCGACCGGGACAGGGGATATGGCTACACCTTC; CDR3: CASSDRDRGYGYTF
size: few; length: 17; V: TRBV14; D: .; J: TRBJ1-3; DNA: TGTGCCAGCAGGTACAACCCCGACAGACCTTCTGGAAACACCATATATTTT; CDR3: CASRYNPDRPSGNTIYF
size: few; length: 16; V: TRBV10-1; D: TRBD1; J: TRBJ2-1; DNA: TGCGCCAGCAGTGAGGTGGACAGGGGTACCCCCTATGTGCAGTTCTTC; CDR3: CASSEVDRGTPYVQFF
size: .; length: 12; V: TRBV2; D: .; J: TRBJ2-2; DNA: TGTGCCAGCAGCCCACGTGGCGGGGAGCTGTTTTTT; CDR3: CASSPRGGELFF
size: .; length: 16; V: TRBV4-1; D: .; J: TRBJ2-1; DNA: TGCGCCAGCAGCCAAGTTGGGGTAGATAAGTACAATGAGCAGTTCTTC; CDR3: CASSQVGVDKYNEQFF
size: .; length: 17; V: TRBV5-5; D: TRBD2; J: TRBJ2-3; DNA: TGTGCCAGCAGCTTCGGGATAGCGGGAGAGTTAGGAGATACGCAGTATTTT; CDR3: CASSFGIAGELGDTQYF
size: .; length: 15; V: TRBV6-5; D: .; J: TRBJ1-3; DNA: TGTGCCAGCAGGCGTACACAGGTCTCTGGAAACACCATATATTTT; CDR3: CASRRTQVSGNTIYF
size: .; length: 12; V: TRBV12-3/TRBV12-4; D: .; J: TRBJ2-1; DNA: TGTGCCAGCAGATCAGACGGTGGTGAGCAGTTCTTC; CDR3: CASRSDGGEQFF
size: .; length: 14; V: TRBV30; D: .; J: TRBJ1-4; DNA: TGTGCCTGGACGGTGGCAGGAATTAATGAAAAACTGTTTTTT; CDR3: CAWTVAGINEKLFF
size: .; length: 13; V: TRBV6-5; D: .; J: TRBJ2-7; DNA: TGTGCCAGCAGCGCCCCTAGCTTCTACGAGCAGTACTTC; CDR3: CASSAPSFYEQYF
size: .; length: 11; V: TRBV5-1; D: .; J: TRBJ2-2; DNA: TGCGCCAGCACCTTCTCGGGGGAGCTGTTTTTT; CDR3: CASTFSGELFF
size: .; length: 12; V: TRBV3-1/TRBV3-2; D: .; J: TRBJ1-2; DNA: TGTGCCAGCAGCCAGACTGCAGGCGGCTACACCTTC; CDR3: CASSQTAGGYTF
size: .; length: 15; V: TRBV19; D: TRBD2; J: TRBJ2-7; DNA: TGTGCCAGTAGTATTGGGACTAGCGGGTTCTACGAGCAGTACTTC; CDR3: CASSIGTSGFYEQYF
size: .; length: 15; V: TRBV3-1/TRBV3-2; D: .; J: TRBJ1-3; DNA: TGTGCCAGCAGCCACCTCGATAGCTCTGGAAACACCATATATTTT; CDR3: CASSHLDSSGNTIYF
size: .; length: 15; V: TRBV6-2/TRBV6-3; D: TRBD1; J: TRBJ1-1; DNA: TGTGCCAGCAGTCCCAGGGGGTCGAAGAACACTGAAGCTTTCTTT; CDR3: CASSPRGSKNTEAFF
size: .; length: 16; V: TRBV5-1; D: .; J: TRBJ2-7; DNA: TGCGCCAGCAGCCGGGGCCCCGGGACGGCGGGCTACGAGCAGTACTTC; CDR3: CASSRGPGTAGYEQYF
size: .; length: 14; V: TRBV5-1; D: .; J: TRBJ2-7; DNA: TGCGCCAGCAGCTTGGACGGGGGTGGCTACGAGCAGTACTTC; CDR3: CASSLDGGGYEQYF
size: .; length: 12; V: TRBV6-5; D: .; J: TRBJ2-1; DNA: TGTGCCAGCAAACGGCTCTACAATGAGCAGTTCTTC; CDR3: CASKRLYNEQFF
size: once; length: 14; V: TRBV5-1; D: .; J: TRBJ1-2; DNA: TGCGCCAGCACCCTTCCCGGGGGGGACTATGGCTACACCTTC; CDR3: CASTLPGGDYGYTF
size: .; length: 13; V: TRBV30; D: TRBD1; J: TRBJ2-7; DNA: TGTGCCTGGAGCAAGGACAGGGCCCGCGAGCAGTACTTC; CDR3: CAWSKDRAREQYF
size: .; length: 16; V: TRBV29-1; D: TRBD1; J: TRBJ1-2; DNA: TGCAGCGCCACGACAGGACAGGCATCCGGGCCCTATGGCTACACCTTC; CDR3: CSATTGQASGPYGYTF
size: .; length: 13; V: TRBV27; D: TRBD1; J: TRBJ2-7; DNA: TGTGCCAGCAGGCCGGGACAGGGGGCCGAGCAGTACTTC; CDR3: CASRPGQGAEQYF
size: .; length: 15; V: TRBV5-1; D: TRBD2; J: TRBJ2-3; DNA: TGCGCCAGCAGCAGTACTAGCGGGACCACAGATACGCAGTATTTT; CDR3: CASSSTSGTTDTQYF
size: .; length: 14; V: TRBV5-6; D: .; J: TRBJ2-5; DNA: TGTGCCAGCAGCTTGGATAGCAGGGTCGGGACCCAGTACTTC; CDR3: CASSLDSRVGTQYF
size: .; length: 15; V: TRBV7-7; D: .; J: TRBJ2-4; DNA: TGTGCCAGCAGCTTAGGTGGGGAGACCAAAAACATTCAGTACTTC; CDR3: CASSLGGETKNIQYF
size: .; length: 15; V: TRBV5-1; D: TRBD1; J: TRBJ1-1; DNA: TGCGCCAGCAGCTTCTATACAGGGGCCGTCACTGAAGCTTTCTTT; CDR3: CASSFYTGAVTEAFF
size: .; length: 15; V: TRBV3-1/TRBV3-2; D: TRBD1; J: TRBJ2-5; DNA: TGTGCCAGCAGCCGAGACAGGGGGCGAGGGGAGACCCAGTACTTC; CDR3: CASSRDRGRGETQYF
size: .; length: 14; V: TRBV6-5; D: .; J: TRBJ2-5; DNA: TGTGCCAGCAGTTACGGGGGGACCCAAGAGACCCAGTACTTC; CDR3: CASSYGGTQETQYF
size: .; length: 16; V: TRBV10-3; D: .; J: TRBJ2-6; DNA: TGTGCCATCATAGAGGACAGAAACTCTGGGGCCAACGTCCTGACTTTC; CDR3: CAIIEDRNSGANVLTF
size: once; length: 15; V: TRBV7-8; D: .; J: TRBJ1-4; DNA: TGTGCCAGCAGCTTATTGGAGGGAGCTAATGAAAAACTGTTTTTT; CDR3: CASSLLEGANEKLFF
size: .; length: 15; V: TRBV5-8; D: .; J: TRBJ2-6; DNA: TGTGCCAGCAGTAAGGGGCGTAACTGGGCCAACGTCCTGACTTTC; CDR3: CASSKGRNWANVLTF
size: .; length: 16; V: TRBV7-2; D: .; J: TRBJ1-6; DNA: TGTGCCAGCAGCTCATACAGAGATTGGAGTAATTCACCCCTCCACTTT; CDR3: CASSSYRDWSNSPLHF
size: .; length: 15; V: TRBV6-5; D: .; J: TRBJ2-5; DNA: TGTGCCAGCAGTACCCATGGGGCAGGGCAAGAGACCCAGTACTTC; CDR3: CASSTHGAGQETQYF
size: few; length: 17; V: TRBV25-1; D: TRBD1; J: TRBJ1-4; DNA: TGTGCCAGCAGTGAATCCGGGACAGGGGGGTTGGATGAAAAACTGTTTTTT; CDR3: CASSESGTGGLDEKLFF
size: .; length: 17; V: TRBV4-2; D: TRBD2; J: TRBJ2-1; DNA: TGTGCCAGCAGCCCCACTACTAGCGCCAGCTCCTACAATGAGCAGTTCTTC; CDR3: CASSPTTSASSYNEQFF
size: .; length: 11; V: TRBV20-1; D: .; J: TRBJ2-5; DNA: TGCAGTGCGGAGGTGGGGCGGGCCCAGTACTTC; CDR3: CSAEVGRAQYF
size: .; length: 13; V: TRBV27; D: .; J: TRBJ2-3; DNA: TGTGCCAGCAGTTTAATAAGGGCAGATACGCAGTATTTT; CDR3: CASSLIRADTQYF
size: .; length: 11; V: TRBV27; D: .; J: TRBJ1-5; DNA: TGTGCCAGCAGCTCAGGGACGGCCCAGCATTTT; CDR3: CASSSGTAQHF
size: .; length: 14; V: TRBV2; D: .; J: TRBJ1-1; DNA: TGTGCCAGCAGTGACTCAGGGGATAGGACTGAAGCTTTCTTT; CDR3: CASSDSGDRTEAFF
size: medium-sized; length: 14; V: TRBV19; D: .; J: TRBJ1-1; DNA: TGTGCCAGTAGACTTGGCACAATGAACACTGAAGCTTTCTTT; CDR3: CASRLGTMNTEAFF
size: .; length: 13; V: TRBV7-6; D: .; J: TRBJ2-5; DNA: TGTGCCAGCAGCCGAAGCGGGTTAGAGACCCAGTACTTC; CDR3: CASSRSGLETQYF
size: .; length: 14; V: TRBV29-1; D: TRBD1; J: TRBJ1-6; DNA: TGCAGCGTCAAACAGGGGGCCTCGAATTCACCCCTCCACTTT; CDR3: CSVKQGASNSPLHF
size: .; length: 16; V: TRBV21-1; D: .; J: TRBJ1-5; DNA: TGTGCCAGCAGCAAAGCTATCACGGGGGGACATCAGCCCCAGCATTTT; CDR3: CASSKAITGGHQPQHF
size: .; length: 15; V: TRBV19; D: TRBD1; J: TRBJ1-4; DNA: TGTGCCAGTACCCGGAGCAGGGGGCGAAGGGAAAAACTGTTTTTT; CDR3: CASTRSRGRREKLFF
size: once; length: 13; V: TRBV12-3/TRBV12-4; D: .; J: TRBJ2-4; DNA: TGTGCCAGCAGTTTAGCTGCCAAAAACATTCAGTACTTC; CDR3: CASSLAAKNIQYF
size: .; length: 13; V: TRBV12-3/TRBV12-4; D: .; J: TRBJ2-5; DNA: TGTGCCAGCAGTTTACGGTGGGAAGAGACCCAGTACTTC; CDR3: CASSLRWEETQYF
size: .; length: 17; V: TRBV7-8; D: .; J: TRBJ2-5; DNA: TGTGCCAGCAGCTTAGCGAACGGGTCGCGGGGCCAAGAGACCCAGTACTTC; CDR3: CASSLANGSRGQETQYF
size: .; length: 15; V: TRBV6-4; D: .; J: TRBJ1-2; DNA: TGTGCCAGCAGTGACTCGGGGGGCGTCGACTATGGCTACACCTTC; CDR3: CASSDSGGVDYGYTF
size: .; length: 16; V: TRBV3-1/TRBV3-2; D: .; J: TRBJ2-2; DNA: TGTGCCAGCAGCCATCCGGACATGATCAGCTCCGGGGAGCTGTTTTTT; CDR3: CASSHPDMISSGELFF
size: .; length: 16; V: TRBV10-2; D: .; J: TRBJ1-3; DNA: TGCGCCAGCAGGCCGACCGAGGGGAACTCTGGAAACACCATATATTTT; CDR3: CASRPTEGNSGNTIYF
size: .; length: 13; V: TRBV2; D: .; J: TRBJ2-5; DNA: TGTGCCAGCCAAAGCTTCGGGGAAGAGACCCAGTACTTC; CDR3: CASQSFGEETQYF
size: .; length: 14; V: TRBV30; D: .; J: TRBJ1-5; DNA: TGTGCCTGGAGTGGCAATCAGGGGAATCAGCCCCAGCATTTT; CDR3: CAWSGNQGNQPQHF
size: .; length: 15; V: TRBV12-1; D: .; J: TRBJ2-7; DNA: TGTGCCAGCAGCCCCCCGTGGGGGCCCACCTACGAGCAGTACTTC; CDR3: CASSPPWGPTYEQYF
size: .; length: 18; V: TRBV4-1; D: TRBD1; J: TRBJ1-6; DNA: TGCGCCAGCAGCCGCTCAACACCCCGGGACAGGGGAAGAGCACCCCTCCACTTT; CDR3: CASSRSTPRDRGRAPLHF